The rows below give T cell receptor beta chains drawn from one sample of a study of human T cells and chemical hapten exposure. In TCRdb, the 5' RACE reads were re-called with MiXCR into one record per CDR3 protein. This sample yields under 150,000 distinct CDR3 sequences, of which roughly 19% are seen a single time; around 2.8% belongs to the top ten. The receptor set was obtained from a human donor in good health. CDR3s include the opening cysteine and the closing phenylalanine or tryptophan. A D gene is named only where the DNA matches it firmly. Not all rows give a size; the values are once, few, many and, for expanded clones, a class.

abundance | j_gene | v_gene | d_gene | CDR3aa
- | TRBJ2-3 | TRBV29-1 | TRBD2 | CSVGILTSGRWADTQYF
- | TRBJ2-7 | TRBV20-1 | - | CSAARDTGRKYEQYF
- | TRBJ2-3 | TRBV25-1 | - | CASSETGRRKITDTQYF
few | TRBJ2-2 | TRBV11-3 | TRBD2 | CASSLDQGTSGRLTGELFF
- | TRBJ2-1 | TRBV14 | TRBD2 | CASSQSRSGRYNEQFF
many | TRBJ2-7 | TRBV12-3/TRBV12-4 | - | CASSGPRPEQYF
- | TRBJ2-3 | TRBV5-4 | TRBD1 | CASSPPTGISTDTQYF
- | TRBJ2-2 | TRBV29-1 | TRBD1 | CSVEGGQGELFF
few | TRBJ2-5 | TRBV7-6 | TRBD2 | CASSLGAGGPQETQYF
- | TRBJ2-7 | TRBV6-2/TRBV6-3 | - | CASSYSTGVYEQYF
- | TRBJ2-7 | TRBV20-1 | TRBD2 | CSAGTSAYEQYF
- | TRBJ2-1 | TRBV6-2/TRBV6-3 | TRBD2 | CASSYSGGVNEQFF
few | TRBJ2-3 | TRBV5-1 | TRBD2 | CASRSGTSADTQYF
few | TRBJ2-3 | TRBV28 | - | CASSSLWDKISTDTQYF
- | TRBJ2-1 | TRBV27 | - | CASGGYLSSYNEQFF
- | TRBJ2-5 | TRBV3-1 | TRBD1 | CASSRDRGREETQYF